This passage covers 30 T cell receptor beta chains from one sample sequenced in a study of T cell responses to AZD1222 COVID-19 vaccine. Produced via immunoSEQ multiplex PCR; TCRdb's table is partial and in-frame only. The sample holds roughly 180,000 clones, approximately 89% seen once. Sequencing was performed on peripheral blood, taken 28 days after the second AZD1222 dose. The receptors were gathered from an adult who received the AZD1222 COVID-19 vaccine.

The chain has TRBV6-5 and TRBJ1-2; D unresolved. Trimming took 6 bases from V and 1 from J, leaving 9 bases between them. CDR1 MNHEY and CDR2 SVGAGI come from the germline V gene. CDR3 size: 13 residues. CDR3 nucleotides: TGTGCCAGCAGATACGAGGGTAACTATGGCTACACCTTC. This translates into CASRYEGNYGYTF.

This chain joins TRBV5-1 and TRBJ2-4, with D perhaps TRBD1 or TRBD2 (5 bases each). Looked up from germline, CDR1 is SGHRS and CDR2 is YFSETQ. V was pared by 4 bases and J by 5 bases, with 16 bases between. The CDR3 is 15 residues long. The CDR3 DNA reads TGCGCCAGCAGCCCCCGAGTGGGACCGGAAAACATTCAGTACTTC. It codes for CASSPRVGPENIQYF.

CDR3 nucleotides: TGTGCCAGCAGGTTCGACACCAGTTGGAATTCACCCCTCCACTTT. This translates into CASRFDTSWNSPLHF. V is TRBV6-5 and J is TRBJ1-6; D is undetermined. The V and J ends lost 6 bases and 7 bases respectively, with 16 bases between them. CDR1 and CDR2 (germline): MNHEY, SVGAGI. The CDR3 is 15 amino acids.

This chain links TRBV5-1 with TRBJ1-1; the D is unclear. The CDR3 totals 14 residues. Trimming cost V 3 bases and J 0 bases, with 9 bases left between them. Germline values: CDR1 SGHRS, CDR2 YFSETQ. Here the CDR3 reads CASSYRSMNTEAFF. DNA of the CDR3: TGCGCCAGCAGCTATCGTAGCATGAACACTGAAGCTTTCTTT.

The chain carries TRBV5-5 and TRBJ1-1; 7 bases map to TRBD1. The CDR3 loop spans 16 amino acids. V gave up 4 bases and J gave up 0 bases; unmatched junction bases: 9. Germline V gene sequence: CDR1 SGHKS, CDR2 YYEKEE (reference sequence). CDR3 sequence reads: CASSTGTARMNTEAFF. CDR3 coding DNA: TGTGCCAGCAGCACCGGGACAGCTAGAATGAACACTGAAGCTTTCTTT. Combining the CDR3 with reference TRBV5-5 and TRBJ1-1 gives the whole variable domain DAGVTQSPTHLIKTRGQQVTLRCSPISGHKSVSWYQQVLGQGPQFIFQYYEKEERGRGNFPDRFSARQFPNYSSELNVNALLLGDSALYLCASSTGTARMNTEAFFGQGTRLTVV.

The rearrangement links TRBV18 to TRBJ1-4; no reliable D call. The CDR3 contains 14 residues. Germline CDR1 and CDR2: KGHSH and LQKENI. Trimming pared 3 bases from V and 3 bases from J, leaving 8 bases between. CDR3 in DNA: TGTGCCAGCTCACCCGCAGGAGCTAATGAAAAACTGTTTTTT. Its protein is CASSPAGANEKLFF.

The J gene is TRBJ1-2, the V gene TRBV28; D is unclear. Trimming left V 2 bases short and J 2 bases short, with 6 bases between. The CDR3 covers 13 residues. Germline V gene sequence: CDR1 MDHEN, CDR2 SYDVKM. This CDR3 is CASSLRRNYGYTF. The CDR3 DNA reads TGTGCCAGCAGTTTAAGACGGAACTATGGCTACACCTTC.

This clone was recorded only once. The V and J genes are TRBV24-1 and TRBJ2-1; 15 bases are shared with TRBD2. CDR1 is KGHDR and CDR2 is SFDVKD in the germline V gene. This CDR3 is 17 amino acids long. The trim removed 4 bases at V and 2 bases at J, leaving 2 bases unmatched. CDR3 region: CATSDGLAGGTYNEQFF. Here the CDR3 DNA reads TGTGCCACCAGTGACGGACTAGCGGGGGGGACCTACAATGAGCAGTTCTTC.

In DNA form, the CDR3 reads TGTGCCAGCAGCCTGGGACAGCCGATCTATGGCTACACCTTC. It codes for CASSLGQPIYGYTF. V usage is TRBV7-9 and J usage is TRBJ1-2, with 7 bases matching TRBD1. CDR1 is SEHNR and CDR2 is FQNEAQ in the germline V gene (reference sequence). The CDR3 sequence is 14 residues long. The J segment lost 4 bases and the V segment lost 5 bases, leaving 7 bases of the junction unmatched.

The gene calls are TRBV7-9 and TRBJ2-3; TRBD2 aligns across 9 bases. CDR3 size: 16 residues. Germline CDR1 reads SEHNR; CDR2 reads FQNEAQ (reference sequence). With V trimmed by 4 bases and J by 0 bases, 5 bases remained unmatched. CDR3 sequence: CASSSLAGASTDTQYF. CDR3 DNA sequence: TGTGCCAGCAGCTCATTAGCGGGGGCCAGCACAGATACGCAGTATTTT.

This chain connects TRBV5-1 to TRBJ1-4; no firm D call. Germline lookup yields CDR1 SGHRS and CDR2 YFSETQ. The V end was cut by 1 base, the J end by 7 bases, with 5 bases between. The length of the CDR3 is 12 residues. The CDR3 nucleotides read TGCGCCAGCAGCTTGACGAGTGAAAAACTGTTTTTT. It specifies CASSLTSEKLFF. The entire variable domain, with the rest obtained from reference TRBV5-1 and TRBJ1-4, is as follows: KAGVTQTPRYLIKTRGQQVTLSCSPISGHRSVSWYQQTPGQGLQFLFEYFSETQRNKGNFPGRFSGRQFSNSRSEMNVSTLELGDSALYLCASSLTSEKLFFGSGTQLSVL.

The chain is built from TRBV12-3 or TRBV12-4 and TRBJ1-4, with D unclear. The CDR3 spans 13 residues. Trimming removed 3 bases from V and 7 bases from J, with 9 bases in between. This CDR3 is CASSFRRSEKLFF. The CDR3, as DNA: TGTGCCAGCAGTTTTAGGCGGAGTGAAAAACTGTTTTTT.

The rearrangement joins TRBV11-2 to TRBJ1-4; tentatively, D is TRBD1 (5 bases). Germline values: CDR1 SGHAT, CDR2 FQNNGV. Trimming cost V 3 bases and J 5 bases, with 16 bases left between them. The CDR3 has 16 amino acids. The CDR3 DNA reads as TGTGCCAGCAGCTTCCACCCCGGGGGACCCAATGAAAAACTGTTTTTT. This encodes CASSFHPGGPNEKLFF.

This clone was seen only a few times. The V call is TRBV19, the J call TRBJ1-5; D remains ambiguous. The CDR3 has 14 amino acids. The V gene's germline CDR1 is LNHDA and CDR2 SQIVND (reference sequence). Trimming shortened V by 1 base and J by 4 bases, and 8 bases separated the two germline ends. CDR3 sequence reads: CASSIGFLNQPQHF. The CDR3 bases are TGTGCCAGTAGTATAGGGTTTTTAAATCAGCCCCAGCATTTT.

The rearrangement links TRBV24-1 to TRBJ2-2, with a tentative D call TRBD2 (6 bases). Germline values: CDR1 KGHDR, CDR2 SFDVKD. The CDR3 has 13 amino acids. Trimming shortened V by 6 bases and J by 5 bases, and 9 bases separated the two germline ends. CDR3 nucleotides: TGTGCCACCAGTCACGCGGGGACCGGGGAGCTGTTTTTT. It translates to CATSHAGTGELFF.

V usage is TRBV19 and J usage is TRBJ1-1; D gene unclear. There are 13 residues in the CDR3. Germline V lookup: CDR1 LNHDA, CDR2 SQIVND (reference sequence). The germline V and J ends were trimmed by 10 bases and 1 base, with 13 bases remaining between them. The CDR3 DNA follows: TGTGCCACCCATAGGCAGGCGAACACTGAAGCTTTCTTT. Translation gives CATHRQANTEAFF.

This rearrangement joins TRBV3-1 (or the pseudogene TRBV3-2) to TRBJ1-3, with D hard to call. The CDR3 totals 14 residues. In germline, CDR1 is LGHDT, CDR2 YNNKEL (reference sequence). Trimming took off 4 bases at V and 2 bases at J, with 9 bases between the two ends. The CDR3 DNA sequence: TGTGCCAGCAGCCCCTCCTTAACTGGAAACACCATATATTTT. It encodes CASSPSLTGNTIYF.

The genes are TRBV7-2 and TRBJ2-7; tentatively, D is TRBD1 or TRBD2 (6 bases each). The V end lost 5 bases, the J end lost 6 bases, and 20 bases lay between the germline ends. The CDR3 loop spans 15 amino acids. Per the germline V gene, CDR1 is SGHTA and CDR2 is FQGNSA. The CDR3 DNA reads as TGTGCCAGCAGCCAAGGGGGGTCAGGGCGAAGCGAGCAGTACTTC. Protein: CASSQGGSGRSEQYF.

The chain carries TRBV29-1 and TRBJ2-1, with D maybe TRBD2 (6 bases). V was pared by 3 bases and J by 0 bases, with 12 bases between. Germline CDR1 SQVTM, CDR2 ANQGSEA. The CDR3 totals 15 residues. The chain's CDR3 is CSVDGSRVSYNEQFF. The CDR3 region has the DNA TGCAGCGTTGACGGGAGTAGGGTCTCCTACAATGAGCAGTTCTTC.

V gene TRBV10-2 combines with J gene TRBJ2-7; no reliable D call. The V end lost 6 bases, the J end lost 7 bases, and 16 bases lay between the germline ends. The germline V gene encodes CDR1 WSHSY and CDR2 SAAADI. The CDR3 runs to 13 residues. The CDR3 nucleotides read TGCGCCAGCAGCCTCTTTCTACTAATAGAGCAGTACTTC. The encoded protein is CASSLFLLIEQYF.

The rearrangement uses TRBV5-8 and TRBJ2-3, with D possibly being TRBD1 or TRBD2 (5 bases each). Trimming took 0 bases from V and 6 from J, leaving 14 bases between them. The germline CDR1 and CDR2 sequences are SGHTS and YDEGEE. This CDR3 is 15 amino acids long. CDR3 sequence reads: CASSLVGARGDTQYF. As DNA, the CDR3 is TGTGCCAGCAGCTTGGTTGGGGCCCGAGGGGATACGCAGTATTTT.

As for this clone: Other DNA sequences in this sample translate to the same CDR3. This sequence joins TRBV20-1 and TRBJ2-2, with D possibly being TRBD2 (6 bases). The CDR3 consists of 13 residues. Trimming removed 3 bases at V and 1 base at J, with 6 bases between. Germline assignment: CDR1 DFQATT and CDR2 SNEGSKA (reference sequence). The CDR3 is CSASSGNTGELFF. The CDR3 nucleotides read TGCAGTGCTAGTAGCGGGAACACCGGGGAGCTGTTTTTT.

The CDR3 DNA reads as TGCGCCAGCAGCGGCTTAGCGGGAGGGCCAAATGAGCAGTTCTTC. Residues: CASSGLAGGPNEQFF. This rearrangement joins TRBV5-1 to TRBJ2-1; 11 bases are shared with TRBD2. After removal of 4 bases from V and 7 bases from J, the junction contained 7 bases not matched to a gene. The CDR3 has 15 residues. The germline V gene has CDR1 SGHRS and CDR2 YFSETQ.

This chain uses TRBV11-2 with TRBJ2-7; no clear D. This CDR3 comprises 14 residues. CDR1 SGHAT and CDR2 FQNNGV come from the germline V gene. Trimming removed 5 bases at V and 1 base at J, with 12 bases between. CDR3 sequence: CASSQTVDSYEQYF. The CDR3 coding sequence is TGTGCCAGCAGCCAAACGGTCGATTCCTACGAGCAGTACTTC. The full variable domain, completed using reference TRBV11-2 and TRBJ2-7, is EAGVAQSPRYKIIEKRQSVAFWCNPISGHATLYWYQQILGQGPKLLIQFQNNGVVDDSQLPKDRFSAERLKGVDSTLKIQPAKLEDSAVYLCASSQTVDSYEQYFGPGTRLTVT.

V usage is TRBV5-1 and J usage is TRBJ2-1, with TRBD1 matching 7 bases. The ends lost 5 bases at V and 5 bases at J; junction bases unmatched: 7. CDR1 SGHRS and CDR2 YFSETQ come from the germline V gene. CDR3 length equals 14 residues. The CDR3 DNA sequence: TGCGCCAGCAGGTCGACAGGGATTCACAATGAGCAGTTCTTC. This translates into CASRSTGIHNEQFF.

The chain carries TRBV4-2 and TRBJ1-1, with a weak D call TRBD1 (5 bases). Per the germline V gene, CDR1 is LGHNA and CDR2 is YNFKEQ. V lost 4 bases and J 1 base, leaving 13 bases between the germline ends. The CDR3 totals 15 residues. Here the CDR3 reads CASSRPGRTNTEAFF. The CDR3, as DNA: TGTGCCAGCAGCCGTCCGGGACGGACGAACACTGAAGCTTTCTTT.

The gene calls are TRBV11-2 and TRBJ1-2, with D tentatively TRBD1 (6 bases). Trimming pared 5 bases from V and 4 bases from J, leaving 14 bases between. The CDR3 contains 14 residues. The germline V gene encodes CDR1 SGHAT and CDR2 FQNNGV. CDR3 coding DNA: TGTGCCAGCAGCGCAATAAGACAGGTCTATGGCTACACCTTC. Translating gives CASSAIRQVYGYTF.

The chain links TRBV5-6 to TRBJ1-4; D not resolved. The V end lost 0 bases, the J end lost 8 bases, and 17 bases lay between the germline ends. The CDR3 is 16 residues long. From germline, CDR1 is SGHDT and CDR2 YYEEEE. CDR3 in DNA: TGTGCCAGCAGCTTGGTAGGAGCAGGATCTCGGGAAAAACTGTTTTTT. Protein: CASSLVGAGSREKLFF.

CDR3 bases: TGTGCCAGTAGCTCTGGCGGGCCGAGCACAGATACGCAGTATTTT. This codes for CASSSGGPSTDTQYF. V is TRBV19 and J is TRBJ2-3, with a tentative D call TRBD2 (5 bases). V dropped 6 bases and J dropped 0 bases, with 13 bases sitting between them. CDR1 LNHDA and CDR2 SQIVND come from the germline V gene (reference sequence). The CDR3 covers 15 residues.

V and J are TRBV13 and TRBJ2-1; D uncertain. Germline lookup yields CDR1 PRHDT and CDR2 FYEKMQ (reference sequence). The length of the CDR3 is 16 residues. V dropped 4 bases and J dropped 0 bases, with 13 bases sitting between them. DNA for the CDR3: TGTGCCAGCAGCTCCCGGAGCCAGAGCTCCTACAATGAGCAGTTCTTC. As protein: CASSSRSQSSYNEQFF.